The clone carrying this TCR beta chain was observed at least ten times. Its antigen is unknown. Researchers amplified the TCR beta CDR3 regions from RNA transcripts. HTBI primers were employed in a first-round RT-PCR of the TCR CDR3. TCRdb re-called the multiplex PCR reads through MiXCR, storing one row per CDR3 protein. The sample contains approximately 610,000 distinct CDR3 sequences, about 15% of which appear only once. These data come from a study of T cells in Graves' hyperthyroidism and ophthalmopathy. The wider study: The authors collected peripheral blood at initial diagnosis, before any treatment.

The CDR3 is 17 amino acids. In germline, CDR1 is SGDLS, CDR2 YYNGEE. Trimming took 0 bases from V and 3 from J; bases not matched to a gene: 11. Study-wide findings and caveats: Ophthalmopathy onset followed model prediction by a median approximately 5.9 months. Blood also contained most expanded thyroid clonotypes above 0.001.

This receptor was identified in a woman in her thirties or forties with Graves' ophthalmopathy. The gene calls are TRBV9 and TRBJ1-1, with TRBD1 matching over 7 bases. The sample was blood. As DNA, the CDR3 is TGTGCCAGCAGCGTAGGGGAGAGAACAGGGGATGACACTGAAGCTTTCTTT. Its translation is CASSVGERTGDDTEAFF.